Listed below are T cell receptor beta chains from one sample, sequenced in a study of T cell responses to AZD1222 COVID-19 vaccine. The method was immunoSEQ multiplex PCR; TCRdb's version includes in-frame clones alone and lacks a portion of them. Among about 180,000 clones listed, 90% to 95% were seen once. The sequenced sample was peripheral blood, obtained 28 days after the second AZD1222 dose. The receptors here all came from an adult who received the AZD1222 COVID-19 vaccine. The CDR3 runs from the conserved cysteine through the conserved F or W. D genes are given only for firm matches. Some rows have no size entry. The others give once, few or many, or a class for an expanded clone.

d_call cdr3_length clone_size j_call v_call cdr3_aa cdr3_nt
. 15 . TRBJ1-4 TRBV4-3 CASSPWTVSNEKLFF TGCGCCAGCAGCCCCTGGACAGTATCGAATGAAAAACTGTTTTTT
. 14 . TRBJ2-7 TRBV23-1 CASSHFDTSYEQYF TGCGCCAGCAGTCACTTTGACACCTCCTACGAGCAGTACTTC
. 18 . TRBJ1-4 TRBV6-6 CASRRFPEDLVGSEKLFF TGTGCCAGCAGACGATTTCCGGAAGACCTAGTCGGGAGTGAAAAACTGTTTTTT
TRBD1 16 . TRBJ2-2 TRBV19 CASSRVGQGIPGELFF TGTGCCAGTAGTCGGGTGGGACAGGGAATTCCCGGGGAGCTGTTTTTT
TRBD1 14 . TRBJ1-1 TRBV11-2 CASSTIQGDTEAFF TGTGCCAGCAGCACGATCCAGGGGGACACTGAAGCTTTCTTT
. 14 . TRBJ1-1 TRBV28 CASSAGNVVTEAFF TGTGCCAGCAGCGCAGGGAATGTGGTCACTGAAGCTTTCTTT
. 13 . TRBJ2-1 TRBV7-9 CASSSEIYNEQFF TGTGCCAGCAGCTCGGAAATATACAATGAGCAGTTCTTC
. 15 . TRBJ2-1 TRBV5-1 CASSLGGRVIDEQFF TGCGCCAGCAGCCTAGGGGGACGGGTAATCGATGAGCAGTTCTTC
TRBD1 16 . TRBJ2-7 TRBV27 CASSPGAGTGSYEQYF TGTGCCAGCAGTCCGGGGGCCGGGACAGGGTCATACGAGCAGTACTTC
. 16 . TRBJ1-2 TRBV5-1 CASSGVTMEHRNGYTF TGCGCCAGCAGCGGGGTCACGATGGAGCATAGGAATGGCTACACCTTC
. 14 . TRBJ1-2 TRBV7-3 CASSPPGPYYGYTF TGTGCCAGCAGCCCTCCTGGCCCTTACTATGGCTACACCTTC
. 15 . TRBJ1-6 TRBV6-4 CACSDGGANNSPLHF TGTGCCTGCAGTGACGGGGGGGCCAATAATTCACCCCTCCACTTT
. 14 . TRBJ1-1 TRBV19 CASSFGGSFTEAFF TGTGCCAGTAGTTTCGGGGGGAGCTTCACTGAAGCTTTCTTT
TRBD1 14 . TRBJ1-2 TRBV2 CASSLTGVIYGYTF TGTGCCAGCAGTCTGACAGGGGTAATATATGGCTACACCTTC
. 15 . TRBJ1-6 TRBV5-1 CASSLVGEKNSPLHF TGCGCCAGCAGCTTGGTTGGGGAGAAGAATTCACCCCTCCACTTT
TRBD1 16 . TRBJ2-1 TRBV11-3 CASSVGQGSSYNEQFF TGTGCCAGCAGCGTAGGACAGGGGAGCTCCTACAATGAGCAGTTCTTC
TRBD1 18 . TRBJ1-1 TRBV10-3 CAISEGYRGFDMNTEAFF TGTGCCATCAGTGAGGGGTACAGGGGATTTGATATGAACACTGAAGCTTTCTTT
TRBD2 16 . TRBJ2-7 TRBV7-9 CASSLAELAGEYEQYF TGTGCCAGCAGCTTAGCGGAACTAGCGGGGGAATACGAGCAGTACTTC
TRBD2 17 . TRBJ2-3 TRBV5-1 CASSLDSSGRPTDTQYF TGCGCCAGCAGCTTGGACTCTAGCGGGAGGCCCACAGATACGCAGTATTTT
. 12 . TRBJ1-1 TRBV7-2 CASSLVAGRAFF TGTGCCAGCAGCTTAGTGGCAGGGCGAGCTTTCTTT
. 14 . TRBJ1-6 TRBV11-3 CASSPRQYNSPLHF TGTGCCAGCAGCCCCCGACAGTATAATTCACCCCTCCACTTT
TRBD1 14 . TRBJ1-1 TRBV29-1 CSFYRTGGRTEAFF TGCAGCTTCTACCGGACAGGGGGAAGGACTGAAGCTTTCTTT
TRBD2 16 . TRBJ2-2 TRBV19 CASSIAGGSNLGELFF TGTGCCAGTAGTATAGCGGGAGGGAGTAATCTCGGGGAGCTGTTTTTT
TRBD1 14 . TRBJ2-7 TRBV5-4 CASSRRDRIYEQYF TGTGCCAGCAGCCGCCGGGACAGAATCTACGAGCAGTACTTC
TRBD1 17 . TRBJ1-6 TRBV28 CASSLRQEDRVNSPLHF TGTGCCAGCAGTCTAAGGCAGGAGGACAGGGTTAATTCACCCCTCCACTTT
. 14 . TRBJ2-7 TRBV27 CASSPGHLIYEQYF TGTGCCAGCAGCCCGGGACACCTCATCTACGAGCAGTACTTC
. 13 . TRBJ1-1 TRBV15 CATSRAQRVEAFF TGTGCCACCAGCAGAGCACAGCGGGTTGAAGCTTTCTTT
TRBD2 16 . TRBJ2-1 TRBV5-1 CASSLTGTSGGNEQFF TGCGCCAGCAGCTTGACCGGGACTAGCGGGGGCAATGAGCAGTTCTTC
. 16 . TRBJ1-5 TRBV6-1 CASSEAPSPGSQPQHF TGTGCCAGCAGTGAAGCTCCTAGTCCGGGCTCCCAGCCCCAGCATTTT
. 14 . TRBJ2-7 TRBV19 CASSRGLGSYEQYF TGTGCCAGTAGTAGGGGGTTAGGGTCCTACGAGCAGTACTTC
. 15 . TRBJ2-3 TRBV11-2 CASNLDGRGTDTQYF TGTGCCAGCAACCTTGACGGCAGGGGCACAGATACGCAGTATTTT
TRBD1 17 . TRBJ1-5 TRBV5-8 CASSWLTYRGSNQPQHF TGTGCCAGCAGCTGGCTAACGTACAGGGGTAGCAATCAGCCCCAGCATTTT
TRBD1 15 . TRBJ1-2 TRBV28 CASSLRGTANYGYTF TGTGCCAGCAGTTTACGTGGGACAGCTAACTATGGCTACACCTTC
. 17 once TRBJ2-1 TRBV7-2 CASSLEVRASRSNEQFF TGTGCCAGCAGCTTAGAAGTCCGGGCCTCCAGGAGCAATGAGCAGTTCTTC
. 13 once TRBJ1-5 TRBV7-2 CASSYRPDQPQHF TGTGCCAGCAGCTATAGGCCGGATCAGCCCCAGCATTTT
. 16 . TRBJ1-4 TRBV28 CASSLTVGDINEKLFF TGTGCCAGCAGTTTAACCGTAGGTGATATTAATGAAAAACTGTTTTTT
TRBD1 16 . TRBJ2-1 TRBV29-1 CSVWASDGTASNEQFF TGCAGCGTTTGGGCCTCCGACGGGACAGCGAGCAATGAGCAGTTCTTC
. 13 . TRBJ2-2 TRBV5-1 CASSLVVAGELFF TGCGCCAGCAGCTTGGTTGTAGCCGGGGAGCTGTTTTTT
. 14 . TRBJ1-2 TRBV27 CASSSTGHLYGYTF TGTGCCAGCAGTTCCACGGGCCACCTCTATGGCTACACCTTC
. 15 . TRBJ1-1 TRBV10-3 CAIRRAGTMNTEAFF TGTGCCATCAGGCGGGCAGGCACCATGAACACTGAAGCTTTCTTT
TRBD1 15 . TRBJ1-3 TRBV14 CASSPTTGAGNTIYF TGTGCCAGCAGCCCCACGACAGGGGCCGGAAACACCATATATTTT
. 13 . TRBJ1-2 TRBV5-1 CASSLAARSGYTF TGCGCCAGCAGCTTGGCGGCCCGTAGTGGCTACACCTTC
. 17 . TRBJ2-2 TRBV19 CASSIEVGRPGTGELFF TGTGCCAGTAGTATAGAGGTAGGGCGGCCGGGCACCGGGGAGCTGTTTTTT
. 14 once TRBJ1-5 TRBV9 CASGAGTNNQPQHF TGTGCCAGCGGGGCAGGAACTAACAATCAGCCCCAGCATTTT
. 14 . TRBJ2-7 TRBV30 CAWSYGDSRYEQYF TGTGCCTGGAGTTACGGGGACTCCCGGTACGAGCAGTACTTC
. 13 few TRBJ1-3 TRBV15 CATREYSGNTIYF TGTGCCACCAGGGAGTACTCTGGAAACACCATATATTTT
TRBD1 14 . TRBJ1-1 TRBV29-1 CSVGGQLYNTEAFF TGCAGCGTAGGGGGACAGTTATATAACACTGAAGCTTTCTTT
. 11 . TRBJ2-1 TRBV6-2/TRBV6-3 CASSYRNEQFF TGTGCCAGCAGTTACCGCAATGAGCAGTTCTTC
. 13 . TRBJ1-3 TRBV27 CASSLRQGNTIYF TGTGCCAGCAGTTTACGACAGGGAAACACCATATATTTT
. 16 once TRBJ1-1 TRBV7-8 CASSLVPAGLNTEAFF TGTGCCAGCAGCTTAGTTCCGGCGGGCCTGAACACTGAAGCTTTCTTT
TRBD1 15 . TRBJ2-3 TRBV18 CASSRTGGNTDTQYF TGTGCCAGCTCAAGGACAGGGGGCAACACAGATACGCAGTATTTT
. 18 . TRBJ1-5 TRBV6-2/TRBV6-3 CASSYIVLGSSWGWPQHF TGTGCCAGCAGTTATATTGTCTTGGGGTCGAGTTGGGGATGGCCCCAGCATTTT